The source of this TCR beta chain is a study of OX40 agonist ivuxolimab in advanced cancers. Findings and limits, study-wide: CD4+ and CD8+ T cells in blood underwent clonal expansion by week 6 at 0.1 to 3.0 mg/kg.

As to this clone: The antigen remains undetermined.

Repertoires were generated with immunoSEQ multiplex PCR, while TCRdb's copy carries only in-frame clones and drops some. The sample lists tens of thousands of clones, about nine tenths seen once, with roughly 60% in the top ten. Germline assignment: CDR1 SGHDT and CDR2 YYEEEE. Trimming cost V 4 bases and J 0 bases, with 14 bases left between them. The CDR3 runs to 15 residues. The sample consisted of CD4+ or CD8+ T cells sorted from blood, taken in a trial of the OX40 agonist ivuxolimab. V gene TRBV5-6 combines with J gene TRBJ2-7, with a possible D match to TRBD1 (5 bases). The source is an adult with an advanced solid tumor such as melanoma, head and neck, liver or kidney cancer. CDR3 nucleotide sequence: TGTGCCAGCAGCCCGACAGATAGTAACTCCTACGAGCAGTACTTC. It is translated as CASSPTDSNSYEQYF.